This record covers a single TCR beta chain. Its cognate antigen is unknown. The data belong to a study of beta chain features in type 1 diabetes. Study-wide points: Any role of HLA type in TCRB rearrangement remained unresolved here. TCRB CDR3 length was moderately but significantly reduced in all four CD4+ subsets of Type 1 diabetes patients. Among patients, naive, central memory and Treg TCRB repertoires appeared more similar than among healthy donors.

Expressed TCRB transcripts were sequenced after all isolated RNA was converted to cDNA. Generated by immunoSEQ multiplex PCR, the TCRdb table keeps only in-frame clones and is missing some. The table includes some 350,000 clones, 9.6% detected once. The length of the CDR3 is 16 residues. V lost 3 bases and J lost 4, with 19 bases in between. Germline CDR1 is MDHEN and CDR2 is SYDVKM. Sequences were obtained from central memory CD4+ T cells from blood. The genes are TRBV28 and TRBJ2-7; D might be TRBD1 (5 bases). This clonotype was obtained from a man in his thirties or forties with type 1 diabetes. DNA for the CDR3: TGTGCCAGCAGTTTTCACTCCTCGGGCAGGGATTACGAGCAGTACTTC. It specifies CASSFHSSGRDYEQYF.